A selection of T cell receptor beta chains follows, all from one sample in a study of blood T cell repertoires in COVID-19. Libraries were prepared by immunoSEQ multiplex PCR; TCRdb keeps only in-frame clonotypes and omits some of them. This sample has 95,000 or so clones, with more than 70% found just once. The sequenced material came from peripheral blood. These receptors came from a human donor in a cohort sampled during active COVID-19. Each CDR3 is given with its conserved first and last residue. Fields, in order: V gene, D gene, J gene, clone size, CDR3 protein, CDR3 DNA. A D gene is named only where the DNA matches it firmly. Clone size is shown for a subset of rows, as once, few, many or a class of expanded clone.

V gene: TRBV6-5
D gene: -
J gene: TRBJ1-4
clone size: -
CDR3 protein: CASTRLREEKLFF
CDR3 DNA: TGTGCCAGCACCAGGTTACGGGAAGAAAAACTGTTTTTT

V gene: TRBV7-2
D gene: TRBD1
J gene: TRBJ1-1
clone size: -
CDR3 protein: CASSLSGGTEAFF
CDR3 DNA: TGTGCCAGCAGCCTTTCAGGGGGCACTGAAGCTTTCTTT

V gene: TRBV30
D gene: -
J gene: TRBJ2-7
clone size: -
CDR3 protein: CAWRGIEFSYEQYF
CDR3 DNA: TGTGCCTGGAGGGGCATAGAGTTCTCCTACGAGCAGTACTTC

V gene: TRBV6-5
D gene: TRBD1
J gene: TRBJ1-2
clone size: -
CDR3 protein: CASRVGQGPNYGYTF
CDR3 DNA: TGTGCCAGCAGAGTGGGACAGGGGCCTAACTATGGCTACACCTTC

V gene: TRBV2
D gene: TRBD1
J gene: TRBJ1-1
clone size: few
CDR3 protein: CASKTGGSMNTEAFF
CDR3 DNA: TGTGCCAGCAAAACAGGGGGCTCGATGAACACTGAAGCTTTCTTT

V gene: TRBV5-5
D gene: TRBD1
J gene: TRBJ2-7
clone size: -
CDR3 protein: CASSRTGQGVSYEQYF
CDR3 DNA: TGTGCCAGCAGCCGGACCGGGCAGGGGGTTTCCTACGAGCAGTACTTC

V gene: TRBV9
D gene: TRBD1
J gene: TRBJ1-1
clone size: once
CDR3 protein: CASSVGQGANTEAFF
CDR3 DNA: TGTGCCAGCAGCGTAGGGCAGGGGGCGAACACTGAAGCTTTCTTT

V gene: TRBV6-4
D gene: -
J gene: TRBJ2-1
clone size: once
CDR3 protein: CASSLDGGLHEQFF
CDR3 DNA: TGTGCCAGCAGTCTAGACGGGGGTCTACATGAGCAGTTCTTC

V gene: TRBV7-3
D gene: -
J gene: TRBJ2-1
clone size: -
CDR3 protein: CASSPQDGGGGEQFF
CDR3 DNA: TGTGCCAGCAGCCCCCAAGACGGGGGAGGCGGAGAGCAGTTCTTC

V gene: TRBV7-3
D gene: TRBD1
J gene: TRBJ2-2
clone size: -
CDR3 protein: CASSFRQGPGNTGELFF
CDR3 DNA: TGTGCCAGCAGCTTCCGACAGGGCCCGGGGAACACCGGGGAGCTGTTTTTT

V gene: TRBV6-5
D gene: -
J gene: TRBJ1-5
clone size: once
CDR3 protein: CASRDIYQPQHF
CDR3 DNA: TGTGCCAGCAGGGACATTTATCAGCCCCAGCATTTT

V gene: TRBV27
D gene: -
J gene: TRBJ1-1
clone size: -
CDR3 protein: CASSLSPGGTEAFF
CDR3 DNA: TGTGCCAGCAGTTTAAGTCCCGGGGGGACTGAAGCTTTCTTT

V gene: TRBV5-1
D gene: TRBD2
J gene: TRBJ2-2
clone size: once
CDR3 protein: CASSENPSGGPTGELFF
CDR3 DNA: TGCGCCAGCAGCGAGAACCCCAGCGGGGGCCCCACCGGGGAGCTGTTTTTT

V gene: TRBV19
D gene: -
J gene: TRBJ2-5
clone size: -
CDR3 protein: CASSIRGAGETQYF
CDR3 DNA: TGTGCCAGTAGTATCAGGGGCGCCGGGGAGACCCAGTACTTC

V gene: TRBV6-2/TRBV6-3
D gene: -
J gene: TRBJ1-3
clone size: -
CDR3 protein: CASSPGGTGNTIYF
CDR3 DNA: TGTGCCAGCAGTCCCGGGGGGACTGGAAACACCATATATTTT

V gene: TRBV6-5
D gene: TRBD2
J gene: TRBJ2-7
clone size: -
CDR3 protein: CASSTSGGTNEQYF
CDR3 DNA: TGTGCCAGCAGCACTAGCGGGGGAACCAACGAGCAGTACTTC

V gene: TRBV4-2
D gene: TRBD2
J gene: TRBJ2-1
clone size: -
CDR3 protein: CASSFGTSIQFF
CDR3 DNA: TGTGCCAGCAGCTTCGGGACTAGCATTCAGTTCTTC

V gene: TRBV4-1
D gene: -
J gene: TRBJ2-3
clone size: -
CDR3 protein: CASSQISLSYTQYF
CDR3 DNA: TGCGCCAGCAGCCAAATCTCACTAAGCTATACGCAGTATTTT

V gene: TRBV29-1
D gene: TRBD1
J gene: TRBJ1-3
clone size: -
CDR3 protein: CSVETGGLGGNTIYF
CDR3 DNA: TGCAGCGTGGAGACAGGGGGACTGGGCGGAAACACCATATATTTT

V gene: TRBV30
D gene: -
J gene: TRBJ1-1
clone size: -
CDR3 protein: CAWSVRTGNTAFF
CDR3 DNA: TGTGCCTGGAGTGTTAGAACAGGGAATACGGCTTTCTTT

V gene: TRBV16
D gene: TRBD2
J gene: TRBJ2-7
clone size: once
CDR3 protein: CASSHPSSGGLYEQYF
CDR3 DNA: TGTGCCAGCAGCCACCCCTCTAGCGGGGGGCTCTACGAGCAGTACTTC

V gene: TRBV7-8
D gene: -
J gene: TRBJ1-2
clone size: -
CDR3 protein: CASSLSLRGYGYTF
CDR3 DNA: TGTGCCAGCAGCTTATCCCTCAGGGGCTATGGCTACACCTTC